The 20 T cell receptor beta chains reported below all come from one sample, sequenced in a study of T cell clones after liver transplantation. Profiled with immunoSEQ multiplex PCR; TCRdb holds only in-frame clones, not every one. The sample yields tens of thousands of clones, less than 90% seen once. The source material was CD8+ T cells from blood, sampled 12 months after liver transplant. All receptors come from a human patient who received a liver transplant. The graft donor may be the source of some T cells.

Written as DNA, the CDR3 is TGTGCCAGCAGTAGGGACAGGGTCTTAGGTGAAGCTTTCTTT. Protein: CASSRDRVLGEAFF. This chain links TRBV28 with TRBJ1-1, with 9 bases lining up with TRBD1. V lost 5 bases and J lost 7; bases outside the gene matches: 8. Germline V lookup: CDR1 MDHEN, CDR2 SYDVKM. The CDR3 sequence is 14 residues long. Complete variable domain (other parts from reference TRBV28 and TRBJ1-1): DVKVTQSSRYLVKRTGEKVFLECVQDMDHENMFWYRQDPGLGLRLIYFSYDVKMKEKGDIPEGYSVSREKKERFSLILESASTNQTSMYLCASSRDRVLGEAFFGQGTRLTVV.

The chain employs TRBV29-1 and TRBJ2-7; 9 nucleotides agree with TRBD2. From germline, CDR1 is SQVTM and CDR2 ANQGSEA. The V segment lost 3 bases and the J segment 3 bases; nucleotides outside the gene matches: 3. This CDR3 is built from 13 residues. CDR3 protein: CSVETSGSYEQYF. CDR3 DNA: TGCAGCGTTGAGACTAGCGGAAGCTACGAGCAGTACTTC.

CDR3 DNA sequence: TGTGCCAGCAGTCCCTACCAGGGAAACACTGAAGCTTTCTTT. The encoded protein is CASSPYQGNTEAFF. J is TRBJ1-1 and V is TRBV27, with D perhaps TRBD1 (5 bases). V was cut by 5 bases and J by 2 bases, with 12 bases left in between. There are 14 residues in the CDR3. From germline, CDR1 is MNHEY and CDR2 SMNVEV (reference sequence).

This chain connects TRBV13 to TRBJ2-2; 8 positions match TRBD2. The CDR3 runs 16 residues. Trimming cost V 2 bases and J 5 bases; bases outside gene matches: 7. Germline CDR1 and CDR2: PRHDT and FYEKMQ (reference sequence). The CDR3 loop reads CASSLRVASGTGELFF. The CDR3, as DNA: TGTGCCAGCAGCTTAAGAGTTGCTAGCGGGACCGGGGAGCTGTTTTTT.

The chain carries TRBV5-6 and TRBJ2-5; D perhaps matches TRBD1 (5 bases). This CDR3 comprises 15 residues. V was trimmed by 5 bases and J by 4 bases, leaving 18 bases between them. Germline assignment: CDR1 SGHDT and CDR2 YYEEEE. This CDR3 reads CASSYKWGGRETQYF. The CDR3, as DNA: TGTGCCAGCAGTTACAAATGGGGCGGAAGAGAGACCCAGTACTTC.

The genes are TRBV30 and TRBJ1-4; 8 bases line up with TRBD1. With V trimmed by 5 bases and J by 3 bases, 5 bases remained unmatched. The CDR3 consists of 14 residues. Germline V CDR1 and CDR2: GTSNPN, SVGIG (reference sequence). CDR3 region: CAWGQGAANEKLFF. Written as DNA, the CDR3 is TGTGCCTGGGGCCAGGGGGCAGCTAATGAAAAACTGTTTTTT.

This chain links TRBV5-1 with TRBJ2-5, with 10 bases that match TRBD1. Trimming cost V 0 bases and J 5 bases; bases outside gene matches: 4. Germline V gives CDR1 SGHRS, CDR2 YFSETQ. The CDR3 length is 15 residues. In nucleotides, the CDR3 is TGCGCCAGCAGCTTGGGACAGGGGGCAGGGGAGACCCAGTACTTC. Encoded protein: CASSLGQGAGETQYF.

The chain uses TRBV15 and TRBJ2-6; unclear D gene. V lost 0 bases, J lost 0 bases, and 3 bases lay in between. CDR3 length: 15 residues. Germline CDR1 is LNHNV and CDR2 is YYDKDF (reference sequence). The CDR3 coding sequence is TGTGCCACCAGCAGAGACACCTCTGGGGCCAACGTCCTGACTTTC. Amino acids: CATSRDTSGANVLTF.

V is TRBV5-6 and J is TRBJ1-5, with 9 bases fitting TRBD1. This CDR3 contains 14 residues. CDR1 and CDR2 (germline): SGHDT, YYEEEE. V lost 3 bases, J lost 7 bases, and 5 bases stayed unmatched. The CDR3 loop reads CASSSGTGHQPQHF. CDR3 bases: TGTGCCAGCAGCTCTGGGACAGGGCACCAGCCCCAGCATTTT. Full variable domain (missing parts from reference TRBV5-6 and TRBJ1-5): DAGVTQSPTHLIKTRGQQVTLRCSPKSGHDTVSWYQQALGQGPQFIFQYYEEEERQRGNFPDRFSGHQFPNYSSELNVNALLLGDSALYLCASSSGTGHQPQHFGDGTRLSIL.

Comments on this clone: The sample has other DNA sequences that encode this CDR3 too. The chain employs TRBV9 and TRBJ2-7; 14 bases align to TRBD2. This CDR3 is built from 15 residues. With V trimmed by 0 bases and J by 7 bases, 3 bases remained unmatched. Germline CDR1 SGDLS, CDR2 YYNGEE. Here the CDR3 reads CASSVGGLAGDEQYF. CDR3 coding DNA: TGTGCCAGCAGCGTAGGGGGACTAGCGGGAGATGAGCAGTACTTC.

The chain joins TRBV19 to TRBJ2-1; D unclear. V was shortened by 1 base and J by 7 bases, with 5 bases between the two germline ends. There are 12 residues in the CDR3. Germline V gives CDR1 LNHDA, CDR2 SQIVND (reference sequence). The CDR3 spells CASSIGGNEQFF. The CDR3 DNA sequence: TGTGCCAGTAGTATAGGTGGGAATGAGCAGTTCTTC.

The chain couples TRBV7-9 to TRBJ2-7; D possibly corresponds to TRBD1 (6 bases). Trimming took off 3 bases at V and 6 bases at J, with 15 bases between the two ends. Looked up from germline, CDR1 is SEHNR and CDR2 is FQNEAQ (reference sequence). This CDR3 spans 14 amino acids. CDR3 in amino acids: CASSFDRPLREQYF. The CDR3 DNA follows: TGTGCCAGCAGCTTCGACAGGCCCCTACGCGAGCAGTACTTC. Full variable domain (outside the CDR3, taken from reference TRBV7-9 and TRBJ2-7): DTGVSQNPRHKITKRGQNVTFRCDPISEHNRLYWYRQTLGQGPEFLTYFQNEAQLEKSRLLSDRFSAERPKGSFSTLEIQRTEQGDSAMYLCASSFDRPLREQYFGPGTRLTVT.

This clone was detected only once. The chain combines TRBV19 with TRBJ1-1; D is undetermined. The CDR3 extends over 16 amino acids. Per germline, CDR1 LNHDA and CDR2 SQIVND (reference sequence). Trimming stripped 0 bases from V and 0 bases from J, with 11 bases between. The chain's CDR3 is CASSIDWAGLNTEAFF. CDR3 nucleotide sequence: TGTGCCAGTAGTATAGATTGGGCAGGCCTGAACACTGAAGCTTTCTTT. Looking up the rest from reference TRBV19 and TRBJ1-1 gives the full variable domain: DGGITQSPKYLFRKEGQNVTLSCEQNLNHDAMYWYRQDPGQGLRLIYYSQIVNDFQKGDIAEGYSVSREKKESFPLTVTSAQKNPTAFYLCASSIDWAGLNTEAFFGQGTRLTVV.

There are a few counts of this clone. This rearrangement joins TRBV27 to TRBJ1-2; 7 nucleotides match TRBD1. This CDR3 has 14 residues. Trimming removed 6 bases from V and 4 bases from J; junction bases left unmatched: 8. The germline gives CDR1 MNHEY, CDR2 SMNVEV (reference sequence). The CDR3 DNA reads as TGTGCCAGCAGCCCGACAGGGATGCCCTATGGCTACACCTTC. It yields the protein CASSPTGMPYGYTF.

The table lists this clone with a count of one. The gene calls are TRBV7-9 and TRBJ2-6, with D tentatively TRBD1 (6 bases). The germline V gene encodes CDR1 SEHNR and CDR2 FQNEAQ (reference sequence). The CDR3 extends over 18 amino acids. Trimming removed 4 bases from V and 2 bases from J, with 18 bases in between. The CDR3 sequence: CASSSLGQGKTGANVLTF. DNA of the CDR3: TGTGCCAGCAGCTCACTGGGTCAGGGGAAGACTGGGGCCAACGTCCTGACTTTC.

The chain recombines TRBV28 with TRBJ2-7; a weak D match, TRBD1 (5 bases). The CDR3 runs 15 residues. V gave up 2 bases and J gave up 6 bases, with 17 bases separating them. Germline loops: CDR1 MDHEN, CDR2 SYDVKM. The CDR3: CASSLQGTALFEQYF. In DNA form, the CDR3 reads TGTGCCAGCAGTTTACAGGGTACGGCCCTTTTCGAGCAGTACTTC. Combining the CDR3 with reference TRBV28 and TRBJ2-7 gives the whole variable domain DVKVTQSSRYLVKRTGEKVFLECVQDMDHENMFWYRQDPGLGLRLIYFSYDVKMKEKGDIPEGYSVSREKKERFSLILESASTNQTSMYLCASSLQGTALFEQYFGPGTRLTVT.

This sequence joins TRBV4-1 and TRBJ2-5; 11 nucleotides align to TRBD2. Losses at the gene ends were 1 base for V and 5 bases for J; bases not matched to a gene: 9. The CDR3 spans 17 residues. The germline V gene encodes CDR1 MGHRA and CDR2 YSYEKL. The CDR3 nucleotides read TGCGCCAGCAGCCAAGGATTTAATGGACTAGCGGGTGAGACCCAGTACTTC. Its translation: CASSQGFNGLAGETQYF.

V usage is TRBV29-1 and J usage is TRBJ1-2; D possibly corresponds to TRBD1 (6 bases). The V end was cut by 7 bases, the J end by 10 bases, with 19 bases between. The CDR3 spans 12 residues. Germline assignment: CDR1 SQVTM and CDR2 ANQGSEA. The CDR3 sequence is CSAPWGPRDYTF. CDR3 nucleotides: TGCAGCGCCCCTTGGGGGCCAAGGGACTACACCTTC.

The chain joins TRBV4-3 to TRBJ2-7; 10 bases map to TRBD2. Germline V gene sequence: CDR1 LGHNA, CDR2 YSLEER. V shed 6 bases, J shed 4 bases, and the junction held 9 bases outside the gene matches. CDR3 length: 15 amino acids. The CDR3 sequence is CASSPGIAGGYEQYF. DNA for the CDR3: TGCGCCAGCAGTCCTGGGATAGCGGGAGGTTACGAGCAGTACTTC.

The rearrangement links TRBV27 to TRBJ1-1, with D hard to call. The V gene's germline CDR1 is MNHEY and CDR2 SMNVEV (reference sequence). Trimming shortened V by 3 bases and J by 8 bases, and 7 bases separated the two germline ends. There are 11 residues in the CDR3. CDR3 sequence reads: CASSFGQEAFF. As DNA, the CDR3 is TGTGCCAGCAGTTTTGGTCAGGAAGCTTTCTTT.